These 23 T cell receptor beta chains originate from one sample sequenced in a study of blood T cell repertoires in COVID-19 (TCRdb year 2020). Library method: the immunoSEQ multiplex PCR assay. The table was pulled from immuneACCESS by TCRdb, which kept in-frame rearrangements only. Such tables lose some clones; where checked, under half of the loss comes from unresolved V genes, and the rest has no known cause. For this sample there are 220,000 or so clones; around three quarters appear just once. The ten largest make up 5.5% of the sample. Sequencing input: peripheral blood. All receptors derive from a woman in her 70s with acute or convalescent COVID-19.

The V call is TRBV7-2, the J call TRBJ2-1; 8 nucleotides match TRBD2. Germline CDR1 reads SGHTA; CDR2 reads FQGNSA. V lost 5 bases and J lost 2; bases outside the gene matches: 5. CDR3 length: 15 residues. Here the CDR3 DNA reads TGTGCCAGCAGCCCCTCGGGGGGGACCTACAATGAGCAGTTCTTC. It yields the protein CASSPSGGTYNEQFF. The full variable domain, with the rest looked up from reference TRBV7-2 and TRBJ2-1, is GAGVSQSPSNKVTEKGKDVELRCDPISGHTALYWYRQSLGQGLEFLIYFQGNSAPDKSGLPSDRFSAERTGGSVSTLTIQRTQQEDSAVYLCASSPSGGTYNEQFFGPGTRLTVL.

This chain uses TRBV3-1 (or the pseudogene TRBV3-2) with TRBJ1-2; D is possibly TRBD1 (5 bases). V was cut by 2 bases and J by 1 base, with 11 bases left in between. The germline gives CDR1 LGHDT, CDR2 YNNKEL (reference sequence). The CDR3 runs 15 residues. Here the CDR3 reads CASSQPGLFNYGYTF. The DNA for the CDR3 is TGTGCCAGCAGCCAACCGGGACTCTTTAACTATGGCTACACCTTC.

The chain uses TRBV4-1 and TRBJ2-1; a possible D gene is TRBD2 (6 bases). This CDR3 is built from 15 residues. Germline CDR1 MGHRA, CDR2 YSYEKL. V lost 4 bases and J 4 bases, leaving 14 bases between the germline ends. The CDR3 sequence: CASSLVGRGYNEQFF. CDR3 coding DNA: TGCGCCAGCAGCCTTGTAGGGCGGGGTTACAATGAGCAGTTCTTC.

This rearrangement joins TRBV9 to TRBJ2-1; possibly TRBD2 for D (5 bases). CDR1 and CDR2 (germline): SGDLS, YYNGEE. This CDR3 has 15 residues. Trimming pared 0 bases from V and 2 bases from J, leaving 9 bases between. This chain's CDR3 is CASSVGSEAYNEQFF. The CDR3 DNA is TGTGCCAGCAGCGTAGGTAGCGAAGCCTACAATGAGCAGTTCTTC.

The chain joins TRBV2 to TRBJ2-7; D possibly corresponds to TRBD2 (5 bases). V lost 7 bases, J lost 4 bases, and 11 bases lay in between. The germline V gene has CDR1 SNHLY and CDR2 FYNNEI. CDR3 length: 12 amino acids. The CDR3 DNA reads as TGTGCCAGCACTTGGGAGAAATACGAGCAGTACTTC. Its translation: CASTWEKYEQYF.

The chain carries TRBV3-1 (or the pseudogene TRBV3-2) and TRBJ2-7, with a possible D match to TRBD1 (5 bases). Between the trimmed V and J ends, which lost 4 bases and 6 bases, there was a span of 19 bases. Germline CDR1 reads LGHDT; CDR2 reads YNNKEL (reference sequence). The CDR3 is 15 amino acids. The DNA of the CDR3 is TGTGCCAGCAGCCCCACGTCGGGCCAGGGTACCGAGCAGTACTTC. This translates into CASSPTSGQGTEQYF.

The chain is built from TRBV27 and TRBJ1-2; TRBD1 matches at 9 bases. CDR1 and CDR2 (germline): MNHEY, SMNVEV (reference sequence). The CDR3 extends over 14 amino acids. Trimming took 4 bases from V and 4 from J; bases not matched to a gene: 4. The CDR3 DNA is TGTGCCAGCAGTTCCCGACAGGGGGGCTATGGCTACACCTTC. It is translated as CASSSRQGGYGYTF.

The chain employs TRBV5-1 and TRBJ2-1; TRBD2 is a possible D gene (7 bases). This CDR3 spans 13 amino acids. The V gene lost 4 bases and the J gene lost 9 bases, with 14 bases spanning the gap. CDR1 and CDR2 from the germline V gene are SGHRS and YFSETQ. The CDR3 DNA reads TGCGCCAGCAGCCCCGGACTAGGGGGTGAGCAGTTCTTC. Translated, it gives CASSPGLGGEQFF.

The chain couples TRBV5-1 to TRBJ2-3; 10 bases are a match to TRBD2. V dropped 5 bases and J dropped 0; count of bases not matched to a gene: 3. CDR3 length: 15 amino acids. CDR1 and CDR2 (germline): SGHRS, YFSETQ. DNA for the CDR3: TGCGCCAGCAGAATAGCGGGGGGAAGCACAGATACGCAGTATTTT. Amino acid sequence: CASRIAGGSTDTQYF.

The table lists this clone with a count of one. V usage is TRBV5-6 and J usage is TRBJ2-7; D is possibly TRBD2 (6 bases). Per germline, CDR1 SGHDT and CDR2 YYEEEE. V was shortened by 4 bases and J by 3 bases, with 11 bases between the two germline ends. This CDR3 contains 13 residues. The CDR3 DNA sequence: TGTGCCAGCAGCCCGGGACTGTACTACGAGCAGTACTTC. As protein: CASSPGLYYEQYF.

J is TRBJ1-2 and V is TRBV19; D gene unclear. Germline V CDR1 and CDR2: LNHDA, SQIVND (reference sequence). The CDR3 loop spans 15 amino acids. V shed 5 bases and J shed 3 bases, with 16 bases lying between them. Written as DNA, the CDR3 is TGTGCCAGTAGTCTGCCGCTTGTCCGGGACTATGGCTACACCTTC. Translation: CASSLPLVRDYGYTF.

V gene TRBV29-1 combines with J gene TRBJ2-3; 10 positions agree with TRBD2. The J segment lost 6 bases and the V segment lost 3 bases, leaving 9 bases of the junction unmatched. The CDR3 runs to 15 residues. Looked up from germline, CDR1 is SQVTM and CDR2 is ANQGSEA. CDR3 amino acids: CSVESASGRPDTQYF. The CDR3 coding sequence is TGCAGCGTTGAGAGCGCTAGCGGGAGACCCGATACGCAGTATTTT.

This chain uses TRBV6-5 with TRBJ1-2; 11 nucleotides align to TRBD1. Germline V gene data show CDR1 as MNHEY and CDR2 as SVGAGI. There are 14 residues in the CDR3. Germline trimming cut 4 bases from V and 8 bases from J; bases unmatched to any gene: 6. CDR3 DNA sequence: TGTGCCAGCAGTTCCGCGGACAGGGGGCGCGGCTACACCTTC. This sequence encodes CASSSADRGRGYTF.

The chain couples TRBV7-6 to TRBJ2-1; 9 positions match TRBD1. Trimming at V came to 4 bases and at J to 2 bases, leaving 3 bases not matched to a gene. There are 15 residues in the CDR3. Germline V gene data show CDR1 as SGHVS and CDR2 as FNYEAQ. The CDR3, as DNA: TGTGCCAGCAGCTATACAGGGGGCACCTACAATGAGCAGTTCTTC. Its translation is CASSYTGGTYNEQFF.

DNA of the CDR3: TGTGCCAGCAGTACCCCGGGACTCCGGCAAGAGACCCAGTACTTC. Protein: CASSTPGLRQETQYF. The chain combines TRBV28 with TRBJ2-5; a possible D gene is TRBD2 (6 bases). Germline CDR1 is MDHEN and CDR2 is SYDVKM. Trimming shortened V by 5 bases and J by 2 bases, and 15 bases separated the two germline ends. This CDR3 region has 15 residues.

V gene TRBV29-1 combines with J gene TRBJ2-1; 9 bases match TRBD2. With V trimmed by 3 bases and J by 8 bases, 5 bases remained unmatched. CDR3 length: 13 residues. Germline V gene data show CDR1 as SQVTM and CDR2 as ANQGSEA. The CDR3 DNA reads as TGCAGCGTTGAGCTAGCGGGAAGAGATGAGCAGTTCTTC. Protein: CSVELAGRDEQFF.

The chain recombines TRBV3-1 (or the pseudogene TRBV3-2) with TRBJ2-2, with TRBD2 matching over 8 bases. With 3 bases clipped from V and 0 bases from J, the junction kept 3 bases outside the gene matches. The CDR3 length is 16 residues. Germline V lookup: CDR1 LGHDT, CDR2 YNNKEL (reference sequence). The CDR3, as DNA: TGTGCCAGCAGCCACACTAGCGGCGCGAACACCGGGGAGCTGTTTTTT. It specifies CASSHTSGANTGELFF.

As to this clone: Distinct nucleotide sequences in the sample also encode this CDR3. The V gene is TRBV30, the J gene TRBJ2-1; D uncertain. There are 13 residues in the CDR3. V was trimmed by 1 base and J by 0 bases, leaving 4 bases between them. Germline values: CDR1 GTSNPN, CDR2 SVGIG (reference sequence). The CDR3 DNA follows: TGTGCCTGGAGTGCATCCTCCTACAATGAGCAGTTCTTC. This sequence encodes CAWSASSYNEQFF.

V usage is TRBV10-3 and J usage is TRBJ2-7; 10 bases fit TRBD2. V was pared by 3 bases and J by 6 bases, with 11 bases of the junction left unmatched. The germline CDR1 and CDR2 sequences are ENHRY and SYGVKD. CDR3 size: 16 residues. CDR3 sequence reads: CAISDYLTGTSVEQYF. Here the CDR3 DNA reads TGTGCCATCAGTGATTACCTAACCGGGACTAGCGTCGAGCAGTACTTC.

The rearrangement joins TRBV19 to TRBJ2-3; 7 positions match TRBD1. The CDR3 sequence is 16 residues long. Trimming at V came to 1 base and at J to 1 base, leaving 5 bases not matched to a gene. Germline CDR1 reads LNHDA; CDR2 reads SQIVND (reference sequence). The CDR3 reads CASSIVVGTGTDTQYF. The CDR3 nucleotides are TGTGCCAGTAGTATAGTGGTGGGGACAGGCACAGATACGCAGTATTTT.

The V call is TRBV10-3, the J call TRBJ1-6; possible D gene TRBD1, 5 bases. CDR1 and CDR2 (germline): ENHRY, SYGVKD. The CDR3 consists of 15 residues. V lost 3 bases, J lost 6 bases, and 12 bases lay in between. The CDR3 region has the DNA TGTGCCATCAGTGACGCAGGGCCGGGTAATTCACCCCTCCACTTT. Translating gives CAISDAGPGNSPLHF.

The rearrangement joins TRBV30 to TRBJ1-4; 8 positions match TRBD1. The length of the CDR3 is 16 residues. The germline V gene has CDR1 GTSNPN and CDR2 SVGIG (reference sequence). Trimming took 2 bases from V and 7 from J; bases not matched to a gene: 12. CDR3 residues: CAWSFAGDRGGEKLFF. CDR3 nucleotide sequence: TGTGCCTGGAGTTTCGCAGGAGACAGGGGAGGTGAAAAACTGTTTTTT.

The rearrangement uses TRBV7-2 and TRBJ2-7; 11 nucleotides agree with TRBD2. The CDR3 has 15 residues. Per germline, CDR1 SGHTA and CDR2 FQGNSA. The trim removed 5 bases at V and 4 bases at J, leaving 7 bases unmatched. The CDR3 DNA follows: TGTGCCAGCAGCCTTACTAGCGGGAGCTTTTACGAGCAGTACTTC. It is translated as CASSLTSGSFYEQYF.